This TCR beta chain was recovered during a study of regulatory T cells in long-lasting Graves disease. Findings of the study overall: Public clonotype sharing was higher in persistent than newly diagnosed patients.

Building of the TCR beta libraries involved iRepertoire HTBI primers and Arm-PCR of CDR3 regions. TCRdb reprocessed the multiplex PCR reads with MiXCR, giving one entry per CDR3 protein. The sample lists around 480,000 distinct CDR3 sequences; 15% to 20% were seen once. This clonotype was detected ten times or more. Its antigen is undetermined. The V gene lost 4 bases and the J gene lost 2 bases, with 27 bases spanning the gap. Per the germline V gene, CDR1 is SGHTA and CDR2 is FQGNSA. This CDR3 contains 19 residues. Time point in this sample: newly diagnosed GD, antithyroid drugs for less than 3 months. PBMC-derived RNA was used for the TCR library. These same records also appear under a second study, on T cells in Graves' hyperthyroidism and ophthalmopathy. As reported in that work: The HTBI primer set drove a first-round RT-PCR of the TCR CDR3.

The chain has TRBV7-2 and TRBJ2-7, with D perhaps matching TRBD2 (6 bases). The receptor comes from a man aged 35 to 55 with Graves disease. The specimen comprised peripheral blood mononuclear cells (PBMCs), sampled at new diagnosis, from a patient treated with antithyroid drugs. This chain's CDR3 is CASSSPLGGPRPPTYEQYF. As DNA, the CDR3 is TGTGCCAGCAGCTCCCCGTTGGGGGGACCGCGTCCTCCTACCTACGAGCAGTACTTC.